Listed here are 20 T cell receptor beta chains from one sample, sequenced in a study of post-analysis software for immune sequencing data. Broader study findings: Patients had higher frequencies than controls of a handful of TRBV segments, including TRBV5-6, TRBV5-1 and TRBV20-1.

Unique molecular identifiers were built into the TCR beta cDNA libraries. Each CDR3 protein gets one entry after TCRdb re-called the PCR reads with MiXCR. In the table there are about 430,000 distinct CDR3 sequences, about 40% of which are singletons. No antigen has been identified for these receptors. Input material: blood. The origin of the receptors is a girl aged 2 to 9 with multiple sclerosis.

The chain couples TRBV5-1 to TRBJ2-7, with 8 bases aligning to TRBD1. The CDR3 is made up of 17 amino acids. After removal of 3 bases from V and 3 bases from J, the junction contained 14 bases not matched to a gene. Germline V gene lookup returns CDR1 SGHRS and CDR2 YFSETQ. The CDR3 nucleotides read TGCGCCAGCAGCTCGGAACCCAGGGACAGGTTCGACTACGAGCAGTACTTC. Amino acid sequence: CASSSEPRDRFDYEQYF.

The rearrangement uses TRBV19 and TRBJ2-1; the match to TRBD2 covers 10 bases. V shed 4 bases, J shed 2 bases, and the junction held 5 bases outside the gene matches. This CDR3 is 16 amino acids long. The germline gives CDR1 LNHDA, CDR2 SQIVND (reference sequence). The CDR3 bases are TGTGCCAGTAGTACCGTTCTAGCGGGGGCCTACAATGAGCAGTTCTTC. It is translated as CASSTVLAGAYNEQFF.

This chain connects TRBV12-3 or TRBV12-4 to TRBJ2-3, with D possibly matching TRBD2 (7 bases). The CDR3 loop spans 19 amino acids. Trimming removed 3 bases from V and 4 bases from J, with 26 bases in between. This CDR3 is CASSFLVGSSGTSADTQYF. DNA of the CDR3: TGTGCCAGCAGTTTCCTCGTGGGATCCAGCGGGACAAGCGCAGATACGCAGTATTTT.

This clonotype was picked up a small number of times. One end of the junction is discordant with germline, which a read error may explain. V and J are TRBV6-1 and TRBJ2-3; 7 nucleotides agree with TRBD1. Germline loops: CDR1 MNHNS, CDR2 SASEGT. The CDR3 has 17 amino acids. In DNA, the CDR3 is TGTGCCAGCAGTGAAAGGCGTTCCTGGGACAGCACGGATACGCAGTATTTT. Translating it yields CASSERRSWDSTDTQYF.

V gene TRBV12-3 or TRBV12-4 combines with J gene TRBJ1-2; D uncertain. This CDR3 is 14 amino acids long. Between the trimmed V and J ends, which lost 4 bases and 3 bases, there was a span of 12 bases. In DNA, the CDR3 is TGTGCCAGCAGTTCCTGGGGTAATGACTATGGCTACACCTTC. This codes for CASSSWGNDYGYTF.

This clonotype was seen a handful of times. The rearrangement joins TRBV6-2 or TRBV6-3 to TRBJ2-3, with 7 bases fitting TRBD1. The CDR3 runs to 15 residues. The V and J ends lost 8 bases and 2 bases, in that order; junction bases with no gene match: 10. The germline V gene has CDR1 MNHEY and CDR2 SVGEGT. The CDR3 nucleotides are TGTGCCAGCGGCTCCGTGAAGGGGGCCACAGATACGCAGTATTTT. Protein sequence: CASGSVKGATDTQYF.

The CDR3 sequence: CASSPRTGTNYGYTF. The CDR3 coding sequence is TGTGCCAGCAGCCCTCGGACGGGGACAAACTATGGCTACACCTTC. The J gene is TRBJ1-2, the V gene TRBV11-2, with D tentatively TRBD1 (6 bases). This CDR3 has 15 amino acids. Germline CDR1 SGHAT, CDR2 FQNNGV. Trimming removed 5 bases from V and 2 bases from J, with 15 bases in between.

This chain connects TRBV3-1 to TRBJ2-1; D unresolved. Germline V gene sequence: CDR1 LGHDT, CDR2 YNNKEL (reference sequence). Trimming took 2 bases from V and 7 from J, leaving 3 bases between them. This CDR3 spans 11 amino acids. The CDR3 is CASSQQNEQFF. The CDR3 DNA reads TGTGCCAGCAGCCAACAGAATGAGCAGTTCTTC.

This clonotype was found a few times. The chain uses TRBV10-3 and TRBJ2-1; D unresolved. This CDR3 comprises 15 residues. CDR1 is ENHRY and CDR2 is SYGVKD in the germline V gene. Trimming shortened V by 7 bases and J by 0 bases, and 13 bases separated the two germline ends. CDR3 loop: CAIKLPGSSYNEQFF. CDR3 in DNA: TGTGCCATCAAGCTTCCGGGTAGCTCCTACAATGAGCAGTTCTTC.

The chain carries TRBV29-1 and TRBJ2-7; no firm D call. The germline V and J ends were trimmed by 4 bases and 2 bases, with 9 bases remaining between them. CDR3 length: 12 amino acids. From germline, CDR1 is SQVTM and CDR2 ANQGSEA. Here the CDR3 reads CSVGWATYEQYF. The DNA for the CDR3 is TGCAGCGTTGGCTGGGCAACCTACGAGCAGTACTTC.

This clonotype was observed a handful of times. The chain employs TRBV19 and TRBJ1-1, with 9 bases fitting TRBD1. In germline, CDR1 is LNHDA, CDR2 SQIVND (reference sequence). CDR3 size: 15 residues. J was trimmed by 7 bases and V by 7 bases; bases with no gene match: 13. The CDR3 here is CASTDRYRGHDEAFF. In DNA, the CDR3 is TGTGCCAGTACCGATAGATACAGGGGGCATGATGAAGCTTTCTTT.

The chain links TRBV5-1 to TRBJ2-6, with no clear D. The CDR3 runs to 16 residues. The V gene's germline CDR1 is SGHRS and CDR2 YFSETQ. The V end lost 5 bases, the J end lost 0 bases, and 12 bases lay between the germline ends. CDR3 region: CASSWGVSSGANVLTF. The CDR3 coding sequence is TGCGCCAGCAGTTGGGGTGTTAGCTCTGGGGCCAACGTCCTGACTTTC.

The chain employs TRBV20-1 and TRBJ2-7; TRBD1 agrees at 7 bases. The CDR3 runs to 13 residues. CDR1 is DFQATT and CDR2 is SNEGSKA in the germline V gene (reference sequence). J lost 3 bases, V lost 3 bases, and 5 bases had no gene match. The chain's CDR3 is CSARGQFHYEQYF. For the CDR3, the DNA is TGCAGTGCTAGGGGACAGTTTCACTACGAGCAGTACTTC.

The chain is built from TRBV12-3 or TRBV12-4 and TRBJ2-4; D possibly matches TRBD1 or TRBD2 (6 bases each). There are 16 residues in the CDR3. V lost 4 bases, J lost 6 bases, and 19 bases lay in between. DNA of the CDR3: TGTGCCAGCAGTTCCATTGGCTATAAGGGGGGAAACATTCAGTACTTC. Its protein product is CASSSIGYKGGNIQYF.

The V and J genes are TRBV9 and TRBJ1-1, with 7 bases that match TRBD1. V lost 3 bases, J lost 4 bases, and 6 bases stayed unmatched. The CDR3 totals 14 residues. CDR1 is SGDLS, CDR2 YYNGEE, per germline. CDR3 DNA sequence: TGTGCCAGCAGCGCAATCCAGGGGGGCACTGAAGCTTTCTTT. Translated: CASSAIQGGTEAFF.

The chain uses TRBV24-1 and TRBJ1-4; 8 bases line up with TRBD1. The trim removed 4 bases at V and 8 bases at J, leaving 8 bases unmatched. CDR3 length: 15 residues. The germline CDR1 and CDR2 sequences are KGHDR and SFDVKD. CDR3 residues: CATSDTDRGGEKLFF. The CDR3, as DNA: TGTGCCACCAGTGACACCGACAGGGGAGGAGAAAAACTGTTTTTT.

This clonotype was detected a few times. The J gene is TRBJ2-5, the V gene TRBV28, with D unclear. Per the germline V gene, CDR1 is MDHEN and CDR2 is SYDVKM. The CDR3 loop spans 15 amino acids. The ends were cut back, 6 bases at V and 1 base at J, with 15 bases in the middle. The CDR3 nucleotides are TGTGCCAGCAGATACCGAGCAATTTTCCAAGAGACCCAGTACTTC. It yields the protein CASRYRAIFQETQYF. Filled out from reference TRBV28 and TRBJ2-5, the complete variable domain reads DVKVTQSSRYLVKRTGEKVFLECVQDMDHENMFWYRQDPGLGLRLIYFSYDVKMKEKGDIPEGYSVSREKKERFSLILESASTNQTSMYLCASRYRAIFQETQYFGPGTRLLVL.

This clonotype has a handful of counts. This chain links TRBV7-3 with TRBJ2-1, with TRBD2 matching over 14 bases. Germline V gene sequence: CDR1 SGHTA, CDR2 FQGTGA. J gave up 6 bases and V 5 bases, and 6 bases lay outside the gene matches. The CDR3 sequence is 16 residues long. The CDR3 here is CASSARLAGGRNEQFF. The DNA for the CDR3 is TGTGCCAGCAGCGCCCGACTAGCGGGAGGGCGCAATGAGCAGTTCTTC.

The genes are TRBV9 and TRBJ2-7, with 12 bases that match TRBD2. Germline CDR1 and CDR2: SGDLS and YYNGEE. The CDR3 has 17 amino acids. The junction had 5 bases not matched to a gene; V was cut back by 0 bases and J by 1 base. The CDR3 loop is CASSVGTSGRKSYEQYF. Here the CDR3 DNA reads TGTGCCAGCAGCGTAGGTACTAGCGGGAGGAAATCCTACGAGCAGTACTTC.

This sequence joins TRBV7-3 and TRBJ2-3; TRBD2 matches 11 bases. The germline gives CDR1 SGHTA, CDR2 FQGTGA. Losses at the gene ends were 5 bases for V and 4 bases for J; bases not matched to a gene: 8. CDR3 size: 16 residues. CDR3 protein: CASSHPTSGVADTQYF. Written as DNA, the CDR3 is TGTGCCAGCAGCCACCCGACTAGCGGGGTGGCAGATACGCAGTATTTT.